This T cell receptor beta chain was observed in a study of Ad26.COV2.S vaccination and SARS-CoV-2 variants. In its sample, this clone was seen once. Its matching antigen is unknown. Assay: immunoSEQ multiplex PCR; the TCRdb copy retains only in-frame clones and omits some. The sample lists approximately 140,000 clones; about nine tenths were seen once. Overall study findings and caveats: The study found higher spike-specific TCR breadth in vaccine than placebo recipients. Comparable non-spike TCR breadth was observed in vaccine and placebo recipients. The breadth of spike-specific CD8+ and CD4+ T cell responses after vaccination was reportedly substantial. Estimates derived from TCR breadth and depth analyses may have underestimated total T cell responses.

The CDR3 consists of 13 residues. The ends were cut back, 4 bases at V and 4 bases at J, with 10 bases in the middle. CDR1 and CDR2 (germline): MNHEY, SVGAGI. The rearrangement links TRBV6-5 to TRBJ1-2; D uncertain. The input for sequencing was peripheral blood, taken after recovery from COVID-19. This receptor was taken from a human donor who had recovered from COVID-19. The CDR3 loop is CASSLYEGYGYTF. CDR3 nucleotides: TGTGCCAGCAGTTTGTATGAGGGCTATGGCTACACCTTC.